These 11 T cell receptor beta chains came from one sample sequenced in a study of blood T cell repertoires in COVID-19. The method was immunoSEQ multiplex PCR; TCRdb's version includes in-frame clones alone and lacks a portion of them. The data show some 59,000 clones, 90% to 95% seen once. The sequenced sample was peripheral blood. All receptors come from a man aged 45-65 years with acute or convalescent COVID-19.

The chain carries TRBV19 and TRBJ2-2; a possible D gene is TRBD2 (5 bases). V was trimmed by 7 bases and J by 5 bases, leaving 20 bases between them. Germline CDR1 is LNHDA and CDR2 is SQIVND (reference sequence). This CDR3 has 16 amino acids. For the CDR3, the DNA is TGTGCCAGTAATCCGGACGGTGGACTGGGGACCGGGGAGCTGTTTTTT. Protein sequence: CASNPDGGLGTGELFF.

This clone was counted once. The chain is built from TRBV5-1 and TRBJ1-6, with D possibly being TRBD1 (5 bases). Trimming stripped 1 base from V and 4 bases from J, with 12 bases between. Germline V CDR1 and CDR2: SGHRS, YFSETQ. The CDR3 has 16 residues. Here the CDR3 reads CASSLIDDRYNSPLHF. The CDR3 coding sequence is TGCGCCAGCAGCTTGATAGATGACAGATATAATTCACCCCTCCACTTT.

The J gene is TRBJ2-3, the V gene TRBV9, with D unclear. There are 12 residues in the CDR3. The V gene's germline CDR1 is SGDLS and CDR2 YYNGEE. Trimming shortened V by 0 bases and J by 6 bases, and 5 bases separated the two germline ends. DNA of the CDR3: TGTGCCAGCAGCGTAGCTATGGATACGCAGTATTTT. It translates to CASSVAMDTQYF.

The chain carries TRBV5-1 and TRBJ1-4, with D hard to call. The V gene lost 1 base and the J gene lost 0 bases, with 4 bases spanning the gap. Germline CDR1 SGHRS, CDR2 YFSETQ. This CDR3 spans 14 amino acids. The CDR3 protein is CASSLTATNEKLFF. CDR3 nucleotide sequence: TGCGCCAGCAGCTTGACTGCAACTAATGAAAAACTGTTTTTT.

The J gene is TRBJ1-1, the V gene TRBV18; a weak D match, TRBD1 (5 bases). CDR1 is KGHSH and CDR2 is LQKENI in the germline V gene. The CDR3 covers 13 residues. Trimming pared 2 bases from V and 3 bases from J, leaving 7 bases between. The CDR3 coding sequence is TGTGCCAGCTCACCAATGACAGACACTGAAGCTTTCTTT. Protein: CASSPMTDTEAFF. Drawing the rest from reference TRBV18 and TRBJ1-1, the complete variable domain is NAGVMQNPRHLVRRRGQEARLRCSPMKGHSHVYWYRQLPEEGLKFMVYLQKENIIDESGMPKERFSAEFPKEGPSILRIQQVVRGDSAAYFCASSPMTDTEAFFGQGTRLTVV.

V usage is TRBV3-1 (or the pseudogene TRBV3-2) and J usage is TRBJ2-7, with D perhaps TRBD2 (6 bases). Germline V CDR1 and CDR2: LGHDT, YNNKEL (reference sequence). The CDR3 extends over 12 amino acids. Trimming removed 4 bases at V and 6 bases at J, with 10 bases between. DNA for the CDR3: TGTGCCAGCAGCCCTCGGGGAGGCGAGCAGTACTTC. Protein product: CASSPRGGEQYF.

This chain connects TRBV7-8 to TRBJ2-3; possibly TRBD2 for D (7 bases). The germline V gene encodes CDR1 SGHVS and CDR2 FQNEAQ. The CDR3 runs to 16 residues. V dropped 1 base and J dropped 2 bases, with 13 bases sitting between them. CDR3 region: CASSLGAGHYTDTQYF. The CDR3 DNA sequence: TGTGCCAGCAGCTTAGGAGCGGGACACTACACAGATACGCAGTATTTT. Variable domain in full (rest from reference TRBV7-8 and TRBJ2-3): GAGVSQSPRYKVAKRGQDVALRCDPISGHVSLFWYQQALGQGPEFLTYFQNEAQLDKSGLPSDRFFAERPEGSVSTLKIQRTQQEDSAVYLCASSLGAGHYTDTQYFGPGTRLTVL.

This sequence joins TRBV5-6 and TRBJ1-2, with D unclear. Germline V CDR1 and CDR2: SGHDT, YYEEEE. V shed 4 bases and J shed 9 bases, with 13 bases lying between them. This CDR3 has 12 residues. CDR3 bases: TGTGCCAGCAGCGCGGAGGAGCTCAGCTACACCTTC. It translates to CASSAEELSYTF.

The chain employs TRBV27 and TRBJ1-5; tentatively, D is TRBD1 (6 bases). The CDR3 spans 16 residues. The germline V gene encodes CDR1 MNHEY and CDR2 SMNVEV (reference sequence). The ends were cut back, 4 bases at V and 6 bases at J, with 19 bases in the middle. The CDR3 region is CASSSYSSGALQPQHF. The CDR3 DNA reads TGTGCCAGCAGTTCATACTCATCAGGGGCCCTTCAGCCCCAGCATTTT.

In regard to this clone: One end of the junction does not line up with germline, which may come from a read error. V usage is TRBV5-1 and J usage is TRBJ2-3, with 8 bases fitting TRBD1. CDR1 and CDR2 (germline): SGHRS, YFSETQ. CDR3 size: 16 residues. The CDR3 region has the DNA TGCGCCAGCAGCTTATCGGCAGGGGGCCCCTCGGACTCTATCCGTTTT. The encoded protein is CASSLSAGGPSDSIRF.

This clone was recorded once. The chain has TRBV18 and TRBJ2-7; D ambiguous. Germline V CDR1 and CDR2: KGHSH, LQKENI. The V end was cut by 3 bases, the J end by 2 bases, with 14 bases between. CDR3 size: 15 residues. CDR3 nucleotides: TGTGCCAGCTCACCGACACCTGATAAAGCCTACGAGCAGTACTTC. It is translated as CASSPTPDKAYEQYF.